This entry lists 11 T cell receptor beta chains sequenced from one sample in a study of cytomegalovirus exposure and HLA in healthy donors. Use of 60 Vbeta and 13 Jbeta primers characterized the PCR. TCRdb's table, derived via immunoSEQ multiplex PCR, lists solely in-frame clones and lacks some. Recorded for this sample: about 46,000 clones. Sequencing was done on a sample of PBMCs. The receptors were sampled from a woman in her thirties or forties in good health and CMV-seronegative.

The V and J genes are TRBV30 and TRBJ2-4; 13 bases match TRBD2. The CDR3 sequence is 17 residues long. Germline V CDR1 and CDR2: GTSNPN, SVGIG (reference sequence). With 4 bases clipped from V and 2 bases from J, the junction kept 8 bases outside the gene matches. CDR3 nucleotide sequence: TGTGCCTGGAAACTAGCGGGAGGGGGGGGAACCAAAAACATTCAGTACTTC. Translated, it gives CAWKLAGGGGTKNIQYF.

The chain joins TRBV4-1 to TRBJ1-6, with D unresolved. This CDR3 has 15 residues. The V gene lost 4 bases and the J gene lost 4 bases, with 11 bases spanning the gap. Germline-derived CDR1 and CDR2 are MGHRA and YSYEKL. The CDR3 DNA reads TGCGCCAGCAGCCGCTCTGAGGTTTATAATTCACCCCTCCACTTT. Its protein is CASSRSEVYNSPLHF.

The chain uses TRBV7-3 and TRBJ2-1, with 11 positions matching TRBD2. The CDR3 consists of 15 residues. CDR1 is SGHTA, CDR2 FQGTGA, per germline. V shed 4 bases and J 10 bases; nucleotides not matched to a gene: 9. The CDR3 DNA is TGTGCCAGCAGCTCAGGGACTAGCGGTCTCGCCGAGCAGTTCTTC. Its protein is CASSSGTSGLAEQFF.

The chain uses TRBV15 and TRBJ2-7; TRBD2 aligns across 7 bases. V lost 0 bases, J lost 3 bases, and 8 bases stayed unmatched. Per germline, CDR1 LNHNV and CDR2 YYDKDF (reference sequence). The CDR3 covers 16 residues. The CDR3 DNA reads as TGTGCCACCAGCAGAGATCTCGCGGGAGCAGGCTACGAGCAGTACTTC. Translated: CATSRDLAGAGYEQYF.

The gene calls are TRBV28 and TRBJ1-2; maybe TRBD1 (6 bases). The germline V and J ends were trimmed by 5 bases and 7 bases, with 11 bases remaining between them. The CDR3 runs 12 residues. Germline V CDR1 and CDR2: MDHEN, SYDVKM. The DNA of the CDR3 is TGTGCCAGCAGTCAACAGGGTGTTGGCTACACCTTC. Its translation: CASSQQGVGYTF.

The gene calls are TRBV5-1 and TRBJ2-5; TRBD2 aligns across 9 bases. V shed 2 bases and J 2 bases; nucleotides not matched to a gene: 7. The V gene's germline CDR1 is SGHRS and CDR2 YFSETQ. The CDR3 loop spans 16 amino acids. The CDR3 reads CASSFGTSGYQETQYF. The DNA for the CDR3 is TGCGCCAGCAGCTTTGGTACTAGCGGGTATCAAGAGACCCAGTACTTC. Complete variable domain (other parts from reference TRBV5-1 and TRBJ2-5): KAGVTQTPRYLIKTRGQQVTLSCSPISGHRSVSWYQQTPGQGLQFLFEYFSETQRNKGNFPGRFSGRQFSNSRSEMNVSTLELGDSALYLCASSFGTSGYQETQYFGPGTRLLVL.

This rearrangement joins TRBV5-6 to TRBJ2-7, with 9 bases matching TRBD2. CDR1 and CDR2 (germline): SGHDT, YYEEEE. The CDR3 has 15 residues. The V segment lost 5 bases and the J segment 9 bases; nucleotides outside the gene matches: 15. The CDR3 here is CASSYIGAGGSGQYF. CDR3 nucleotide sequence: TGTGCCAGCAGTTACATTGGGGCGGGAGGGTCCGGGCAGTACTTC. The full variable domain, with the rest looked up from reference TRBV5-6 and TRBJ2-7, is DAGVTQSPTHLIKTRGQQVTLRCSPKSGHDTVSWYQQALGQGPQFIFQYYEEEERQRGNFPDRFSGHQFPNYSSELNVNALLLGDSALYLCASSYIGAGGSGQYFGPGTRLTVT.

The chain couples TRBV13 to TRBJ2-2; a weak D match, TRBD1 (6 bases). This CDR3 has 19 residues. Trimming shortened V by 6 bases and J by 1 base, and 24 bases separated the two germline ends. Germline CDR1 is PRHDT and CDR2 is FYEKMQ (reference sequence). The CDR3 coding sequence is TGTGCCAGCAGAATTTTCCATACGGGACACCTCGTGAACACCGGGGAGCTGTTTTTT. Its protein product is CASRIFHTGHLVNTGELFF.

The chain recombines TRBV4-2 with TRBJ1-5; D not certain. V dropped 0 bases and J dropped 3 bases, with 12 bases sitting between them. The CDR3 totals 16 residues. Looked up from germline, CDR1 is LGHNA and CDR2 is YNFKEQ. The CDR3 region has the DNA TGTGCCAGCAGCCAAGATAGTCGGGTCTCCAATCAGCCCCAGCATTTT. The encoded protein is CASSQDSRVSNQPQHF.

The J gene is TRBJ1-5, the V gene TRBV6-5, with D perhaps matching TRBD1 (6 bases). Looked up from germline, CDR1 is MNHEY and CDR2 is SVGAGI. The CDR3 is 15 amino acids. V gave up 2 bases and J gave up 2 bases, with 10 bases separating them. The CDR3 bases are TGTGCCAGCAGTTACGGGGGGGCAGGCAATCAGCCCCAGCATTTT. This sequence encodes CASSYGGAGNQPQHF.

The gene calls are TRBV5-1 and TRBJ1-4, with TRBD1 matching 7 bases. The CDR3 is 14 residues long. Trimming at V came to 2 bases and at J to 5 bases, leaving 3 bases not matched to a gene. Germline-derived CDR1 and CDR2 are SGHRS and YFSETQ. The CDR3 nucleotides are TGCGCCAGCAGCTTCGGGACAGACAATGAAAAACTGTTTTTT. Protein: CASSFGTDNEKLFF.